This paragraph covers one T cell receptor beta chain sequence. Antigen: not known. The V end lost 11 bases, the J end lost 5 bases, and 15 bases lay between the germline ends. This CDR3 is 12 amino acids long. This sample was included in a study of T cells after yellow fever vaccination. TCRdb itself ran the 5' RACE reads through MiXCR, one entry per CDR3 protein. This table holds 600,000 to 750,000 distinct CDR3 sequences, roughly an eighth found once. Regarding the study as a whole: Post-booster repertoires again held most primary-vaccination clones (approximately 96% CD4, 80% to 90% CD8).

V usage is TRBV23-1 and J usage is TRBJ2-5; no definite D call. Being an ORF, TRBV23-1 has a function that is uncertain. The receptor was isolated from a man aged 30 to 39 who received the YFV17D yellow fever vaccine. Source: PBMCs, taken on the day of the yellow fever booster vaccination. The CDR3 DNA reads TGCGCCCGCACAAGGAGCCGGGAGACCCAGTACTTC. It encodes CARTRSRETQYF.